This T cell receptor (beta chain) appears in the sequencing data of a study of T cell responses to AZD1222 COVID-19 vaccine. In germline, CDR1 is SGHAT, CDR2 FQNNGV. CDR3 length equals 13 residues. V lost 6 bases and J lost 5; bases outside the gene matches: 6. Method: immunoSEQ multiplex PCR; TCRdb's copy keeps in-frame clones and lacks some. This sample has around 160,000 clones, with approximately 78% found just once. Study-wide results and caveats: Donors were largely white British and mainly female; clonal diversity was possibly underestimated.

Details on this clone: Antigen unknown.

The sequence was collected from an adult in good health. The chain joins TRBV11-2 to TRBJ2-5; 7 bases are shared with TRBD2. Sequenced material: peripheral blood, taken on day 0 of MenACWY control vaccination. For the CDR3, the DNA is TGTGCCAGCAGGCTAAGCGGGGCGGAGACCCAGTACTTC. This codes for CASRLSGAETQYF.